This TCR beta chain was observed in a study of cytomegalovirus exposure and HLA in healthy donors. Broader study findings: An ancestry cluster, one associated with Asian ancestry, reportedly showed fewer N-insertions than the 666-donor mean in a later analysis. Common viral pathogens seemed, in a later analysis, to connect with several of the most significant clusters.

The study ran its PCR with 60 Vbeta and 13 Jbeta primers. TCRdb keeps only in-frame clones here, not all; method: immunoSEQ multiplex PCR. Of about 150,000 clones listed, approximately 79% are singletons. About this clone itself: As yet, its antigen is unknown.

The sequence was obtained from a woman between 25 and 40 years old in good health and CMV-seronegative. Source material: PBMCs.

The chain's CDR3 is CSANSNYGYTF. The CDR3 DNA is TGCAGTGCTAACAGCAACTATGGCTACACCTTC. The rearrangement links TRBV20-1 to TRBJ1-2; the D is unclear. Germline V CDR1 and CDR2: DFQATT, SNEGSKA (reference sequence). The V end lost 4 bases, the J end lost 2 bases, and 5 bases lay between the germline ends. The CDR3 totals 11 residues.